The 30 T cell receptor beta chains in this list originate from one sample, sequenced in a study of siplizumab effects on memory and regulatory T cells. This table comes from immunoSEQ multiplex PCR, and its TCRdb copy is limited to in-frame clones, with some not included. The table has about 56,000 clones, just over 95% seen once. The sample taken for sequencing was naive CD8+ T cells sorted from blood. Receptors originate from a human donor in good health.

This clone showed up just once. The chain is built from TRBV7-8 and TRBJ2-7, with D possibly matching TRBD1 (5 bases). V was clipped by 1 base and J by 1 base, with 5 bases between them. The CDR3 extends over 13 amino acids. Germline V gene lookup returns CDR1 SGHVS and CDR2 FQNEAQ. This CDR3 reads CASSLDRSYEQYF. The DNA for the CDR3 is TGTGCCAGCAGCTTAGACAGGTCCTACGAGCAGTACTTC.

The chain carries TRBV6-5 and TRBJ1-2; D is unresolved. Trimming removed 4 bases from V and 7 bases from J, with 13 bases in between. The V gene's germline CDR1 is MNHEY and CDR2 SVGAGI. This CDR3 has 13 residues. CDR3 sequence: CASSSGGFSGYTF. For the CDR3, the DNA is TGTGCCAGCAGTTCCGGCGGATTCTCTGGCTACACCTTC.

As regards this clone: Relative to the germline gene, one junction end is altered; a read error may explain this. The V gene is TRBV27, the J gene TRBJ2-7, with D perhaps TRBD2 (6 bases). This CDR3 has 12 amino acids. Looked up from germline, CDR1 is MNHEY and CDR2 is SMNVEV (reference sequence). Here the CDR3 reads CATAGISYEQYF. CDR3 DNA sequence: TGCGCGACGGCGGGGATTTCCTACGAGCAGTACTTC.

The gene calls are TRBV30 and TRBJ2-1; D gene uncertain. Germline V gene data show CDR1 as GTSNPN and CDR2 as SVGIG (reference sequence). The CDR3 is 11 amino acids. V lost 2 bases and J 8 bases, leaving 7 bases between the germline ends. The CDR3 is CAWSSSDEQFF. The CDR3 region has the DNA TGTGCCTGGAGTTCCTCGGATGAGCAGTTCTTC.

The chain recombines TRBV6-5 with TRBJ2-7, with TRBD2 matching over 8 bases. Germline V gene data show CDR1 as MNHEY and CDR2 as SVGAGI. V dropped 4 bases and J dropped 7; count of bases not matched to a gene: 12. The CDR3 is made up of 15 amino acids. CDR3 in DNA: TGTGCCAGCAGTTCCGTAGCGGGACTCCGTTGGGAGCAGTACTTC. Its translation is CASSSVAGLRWEQYF.

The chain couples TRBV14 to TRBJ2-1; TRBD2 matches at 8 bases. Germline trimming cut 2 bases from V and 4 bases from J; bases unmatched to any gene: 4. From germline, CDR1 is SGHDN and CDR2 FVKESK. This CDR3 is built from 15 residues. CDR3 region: CASSQPGGPYNEQFF. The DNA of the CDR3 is TGTGCCAGCAGCCAACCGGGAGGGCCTTACAATGAGCAGTTCTTC.

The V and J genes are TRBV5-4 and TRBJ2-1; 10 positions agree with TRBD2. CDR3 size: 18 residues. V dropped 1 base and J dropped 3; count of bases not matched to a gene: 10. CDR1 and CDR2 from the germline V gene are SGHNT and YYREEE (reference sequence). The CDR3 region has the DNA TGTGCCAGCAGCTTGTGGGGTAGCGGGAGGAGCCACTACAATGAGCAGTTCTTC. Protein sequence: CASSLWGSGRSHYNEQFF.

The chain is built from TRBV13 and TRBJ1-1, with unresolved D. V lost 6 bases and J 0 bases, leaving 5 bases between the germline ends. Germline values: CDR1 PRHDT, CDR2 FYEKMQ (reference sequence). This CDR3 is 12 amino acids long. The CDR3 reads CASRGLNTEAFF. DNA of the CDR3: TGTGCCAGCAGGGGGTTGAACACTGAAGCTTTCTTT.

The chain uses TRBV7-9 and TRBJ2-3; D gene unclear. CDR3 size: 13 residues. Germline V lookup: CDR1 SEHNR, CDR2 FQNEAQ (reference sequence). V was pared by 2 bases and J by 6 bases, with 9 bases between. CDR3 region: CASSLLFGDTQYF. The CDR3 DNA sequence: TGTGCCAGCAGCTTATTGTTTGGCGATACGCAGTATTTT.

In DNA, the CDR3 is TGTGCCAGAAGCTTGGAAGGGCTTGCGGGAACGAACACCGGGGAGCTGTTTTTT. This sequence encodes CARSLEGLAGTNTGELFF. This chain joins TRBV5-3 and TRBJ2-2; possible D gene TRBD2, 6 bases. TRBV5-3 has ORF status, its function being uncertain. V was cut by 0 bases and J by 0 bases, with 15 bases left in between. This CDR3 is built from 18 residues.

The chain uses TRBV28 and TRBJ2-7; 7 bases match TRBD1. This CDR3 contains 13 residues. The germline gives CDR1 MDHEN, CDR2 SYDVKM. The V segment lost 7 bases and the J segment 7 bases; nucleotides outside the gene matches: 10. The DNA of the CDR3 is TGTGCCAGCACCCTCGTGACAGGGAGAGAGCAGTACTTC. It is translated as CASTLVTGREQYF. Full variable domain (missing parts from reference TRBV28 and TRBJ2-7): DVKVTQSSRYLVKRTGEKVFLECVQDMDHENMFWYRQDPGLGLRLIYFSYDVKMKEKGDIPEGYSVSREKKERFSLILESASTNQTSMYLCASTLVTGREQYFGPGTRLTVT.

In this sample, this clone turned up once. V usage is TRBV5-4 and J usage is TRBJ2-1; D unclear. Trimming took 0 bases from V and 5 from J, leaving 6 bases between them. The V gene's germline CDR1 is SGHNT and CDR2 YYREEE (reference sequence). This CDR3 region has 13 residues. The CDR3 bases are TGTGCCAGCAGCTTGGTAATGGACAATGAGCAGTTCTTC. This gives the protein CASSLVMDNEQFF. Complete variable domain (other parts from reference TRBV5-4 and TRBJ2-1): ETGVTQSPTHLIKTRGQQVTLRCSSQSGHNTVSWYQQALGQGPQFIFQYYREEENGRGNFPPRFSGLQFPNYSSELNVNALELDDSALYLCASSLVMDNEQFFGPGTRLTVL.

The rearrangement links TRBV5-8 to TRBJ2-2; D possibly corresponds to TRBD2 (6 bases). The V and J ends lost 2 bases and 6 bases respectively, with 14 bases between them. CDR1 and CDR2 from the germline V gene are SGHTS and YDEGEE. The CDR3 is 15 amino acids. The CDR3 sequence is CASSFGGYGAGELFF. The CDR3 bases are TGTGCCAGCAGCTTTGGAGGGTATGGGGCCGGGGAGCTGTTTTTT. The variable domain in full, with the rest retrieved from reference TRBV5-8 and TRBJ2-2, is EAGVTQSPTHLIKTRGQQATLRCSPISGHTSVYWYQQALGLGLQFLLWYDEGEERNRGNFPPRFSGRQFPNYSSELNVNALELEDSALYLCASSFGGYGAGELFFGEGSRLTVL.

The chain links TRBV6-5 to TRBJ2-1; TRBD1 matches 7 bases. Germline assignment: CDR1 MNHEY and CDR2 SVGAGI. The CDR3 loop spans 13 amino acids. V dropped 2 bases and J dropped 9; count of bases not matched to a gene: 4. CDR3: CASSYGTATEQFF. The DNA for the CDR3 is TGTGCCAGCAGTTACGGGACAGCCACTGAGCAGTTCTTC.

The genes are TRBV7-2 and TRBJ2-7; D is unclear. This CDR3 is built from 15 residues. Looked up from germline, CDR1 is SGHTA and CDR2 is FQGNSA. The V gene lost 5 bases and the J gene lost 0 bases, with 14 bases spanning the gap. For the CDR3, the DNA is TGTGCCAGCAGCCAAAGCTCTCTGGGCTCCTACGAGCAGTACTTC. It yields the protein CASSQSSLGSYEQYF.

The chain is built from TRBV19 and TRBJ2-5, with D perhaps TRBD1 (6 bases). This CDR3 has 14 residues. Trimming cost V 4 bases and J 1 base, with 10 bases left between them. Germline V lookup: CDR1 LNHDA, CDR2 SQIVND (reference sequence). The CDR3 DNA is TGTGCCAGTAGTAGGCAGGGGACCCAAGAGACCCAGTACTTC. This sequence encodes CASSRQGTQETQYF.

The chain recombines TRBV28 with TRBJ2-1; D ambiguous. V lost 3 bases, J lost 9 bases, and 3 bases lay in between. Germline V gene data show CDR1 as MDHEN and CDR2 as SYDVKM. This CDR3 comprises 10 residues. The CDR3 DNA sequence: TGTGCCAGCAGTTTTACTGAGCAGTTCTTC. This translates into CASSFTEQFF.

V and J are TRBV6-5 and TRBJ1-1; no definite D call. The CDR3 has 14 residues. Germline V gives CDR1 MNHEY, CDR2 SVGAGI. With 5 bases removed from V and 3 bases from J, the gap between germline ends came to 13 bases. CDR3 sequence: CASSVDIFDTEAFF. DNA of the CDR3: TGTGCCAGCAGTGTCGACATCTTTGACACTGAAGCTTTCTTT.

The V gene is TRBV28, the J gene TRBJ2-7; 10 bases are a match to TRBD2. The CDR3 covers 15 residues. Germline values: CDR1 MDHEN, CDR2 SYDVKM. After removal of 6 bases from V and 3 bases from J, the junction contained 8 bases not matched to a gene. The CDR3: CASSLPASGSYEQYF. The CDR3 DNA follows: TGTGCCAGCAGCCTCCCGGCTAGCGGGAGCTACGAGCAGTACTTC.

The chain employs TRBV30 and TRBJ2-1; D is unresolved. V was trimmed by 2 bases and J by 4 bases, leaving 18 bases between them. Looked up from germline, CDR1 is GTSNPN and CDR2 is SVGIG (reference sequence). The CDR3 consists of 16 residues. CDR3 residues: CAWSLDGSGRYNEQFF. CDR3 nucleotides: TGTGCCTGGAGTTTGGACGGGTCTGGAAGGTACAATGAGCAGTTCTTC.

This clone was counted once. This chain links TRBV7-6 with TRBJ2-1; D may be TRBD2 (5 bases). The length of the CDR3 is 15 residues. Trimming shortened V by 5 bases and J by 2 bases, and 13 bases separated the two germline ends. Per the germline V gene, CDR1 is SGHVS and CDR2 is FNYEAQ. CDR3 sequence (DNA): TGTGCCAGCAGCCAACGAGCGGAAGCCTACAATGAGCAGTTCTTC. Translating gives CASSQRAEAYNEQFF.

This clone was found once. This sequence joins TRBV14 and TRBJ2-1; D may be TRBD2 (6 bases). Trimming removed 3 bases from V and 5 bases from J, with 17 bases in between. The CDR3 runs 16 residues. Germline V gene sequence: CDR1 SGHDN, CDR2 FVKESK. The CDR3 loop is CASSQLDGLLNNEQFF. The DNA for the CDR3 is TGTGCCAGCAGCCAGCTCGATGGACTATTGAACAATGAGCAGTTCTTC.

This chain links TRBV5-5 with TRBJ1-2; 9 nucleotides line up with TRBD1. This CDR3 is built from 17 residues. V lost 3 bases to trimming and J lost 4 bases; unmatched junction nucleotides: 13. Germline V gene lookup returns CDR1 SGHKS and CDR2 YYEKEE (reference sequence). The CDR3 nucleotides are TGTGCCAGCAGCTGGGGGTTCTTGGGACAGGGTTCCTATGGCTACACCTTC. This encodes CASSWGFLGQGSYGYTF.

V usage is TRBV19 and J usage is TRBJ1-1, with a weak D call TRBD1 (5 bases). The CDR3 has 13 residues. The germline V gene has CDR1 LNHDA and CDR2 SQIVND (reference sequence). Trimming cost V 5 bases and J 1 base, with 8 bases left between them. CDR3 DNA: TGTGCCAGTAGTGACGACAGGAACACTGAAGCTTTCTTT. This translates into CASSDDRNTEAFF. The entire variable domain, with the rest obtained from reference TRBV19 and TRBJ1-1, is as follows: DGGITQSPKYLFRKEGQNVTLSCEQNLNHDAMYWYRQDPGQGLRLIYYSQIVNDFQKGDIAEGYSVSREKKESFPLTVTSAQKNPTAFYLCASSDDRNTEAFFGQGTRLTVV.

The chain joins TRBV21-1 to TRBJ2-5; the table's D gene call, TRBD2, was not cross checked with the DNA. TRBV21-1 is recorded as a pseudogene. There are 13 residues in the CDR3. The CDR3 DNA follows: TGTGCCAGCAGGATGGGACTAAGGGAGACCCAGTACTTC. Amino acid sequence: CASRMGLRETQYF.

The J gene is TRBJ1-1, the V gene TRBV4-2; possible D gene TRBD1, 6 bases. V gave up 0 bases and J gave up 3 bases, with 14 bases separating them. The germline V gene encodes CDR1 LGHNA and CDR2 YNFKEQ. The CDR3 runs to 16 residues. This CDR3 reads CASSQDLGAGDTEAFF. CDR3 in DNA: TGTGCCAGCAGCCAAGATTTGGGGGCTGGAGACACTGAAGCTTTCTTT.

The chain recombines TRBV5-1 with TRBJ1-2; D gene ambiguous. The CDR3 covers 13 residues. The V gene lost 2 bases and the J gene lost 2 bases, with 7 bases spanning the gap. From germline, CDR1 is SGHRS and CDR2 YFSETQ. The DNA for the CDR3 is TGCGCCAGCAGCTTTCCAGAGAACTATGGCTACACCTTC. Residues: CASSFPENYGYTF.

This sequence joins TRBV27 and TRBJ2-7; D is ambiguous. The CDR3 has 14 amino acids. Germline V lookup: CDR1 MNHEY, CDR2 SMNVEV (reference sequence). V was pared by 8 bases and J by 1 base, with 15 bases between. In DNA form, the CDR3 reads TGTGCCAGCGGCCCCCTGGACGCGTCCTACGAGCAGTACTTC. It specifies CASGPLDASYEQYF.

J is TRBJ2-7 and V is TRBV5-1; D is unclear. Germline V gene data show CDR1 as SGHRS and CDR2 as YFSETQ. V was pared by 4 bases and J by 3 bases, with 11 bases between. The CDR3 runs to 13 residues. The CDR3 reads CASSPSTGYEQYF. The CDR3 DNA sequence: TGCGCCAGCAGCCCCTCCACTGGCTACGAGCAGTACTTC.

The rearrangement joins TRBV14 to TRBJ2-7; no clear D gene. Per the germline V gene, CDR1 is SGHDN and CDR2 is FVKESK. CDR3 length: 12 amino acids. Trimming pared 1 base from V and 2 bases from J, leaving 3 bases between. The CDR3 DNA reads TGTGCCAGCAGCCAAGGCCCCTACGAGCAGTACTTC. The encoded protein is CASSQGPYEQYF.